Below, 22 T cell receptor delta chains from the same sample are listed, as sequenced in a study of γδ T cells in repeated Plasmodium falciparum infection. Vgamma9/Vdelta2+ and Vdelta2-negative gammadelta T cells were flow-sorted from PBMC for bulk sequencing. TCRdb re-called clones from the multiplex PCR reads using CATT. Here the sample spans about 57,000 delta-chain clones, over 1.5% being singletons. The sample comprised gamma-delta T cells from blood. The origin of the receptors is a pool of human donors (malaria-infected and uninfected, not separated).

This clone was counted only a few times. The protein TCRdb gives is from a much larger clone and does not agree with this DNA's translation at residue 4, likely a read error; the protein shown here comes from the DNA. This CDR3 is CALEELPFPLFHKYTDKLIF. For the CDR3, the DNA is TGTGCTCTTGAGGAACTACCCTTTCCTTTATTTCATAAATACACCGATAAACTCATCTTT. The chain joins TRDV1 to TRDJ1; D is perhaps TRDD2 (5 bases). TCRdb lists no J gene, so it was determined here by aligning the DNA to germline. Germline lookup yields CDR1 TSWWSYY and CDR2 QGS. The CDR3 contains 20 residues.

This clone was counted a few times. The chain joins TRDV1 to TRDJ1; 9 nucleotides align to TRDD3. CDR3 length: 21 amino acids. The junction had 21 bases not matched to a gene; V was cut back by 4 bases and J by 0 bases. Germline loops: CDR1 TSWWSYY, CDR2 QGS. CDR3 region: CALGVIRKGPWGIPHTDKLIF. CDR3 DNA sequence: TGTGCTCTTGGGGTAATTAGGAAAGGCCCCTGGGGGATCCCCCACACCGATAAACTCATCTTT.

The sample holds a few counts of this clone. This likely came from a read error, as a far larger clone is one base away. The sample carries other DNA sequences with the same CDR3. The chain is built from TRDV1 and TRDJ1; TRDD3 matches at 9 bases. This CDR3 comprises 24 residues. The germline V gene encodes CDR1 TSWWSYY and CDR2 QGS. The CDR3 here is CALGERVPWGILDFFRWYTDKLIF. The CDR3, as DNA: TGTGCTCTTGGGGAACGCGTACCGTGGGGGATATTGGATTTTTTCCGCTGGTACACTGATAAACTCATCTTT.

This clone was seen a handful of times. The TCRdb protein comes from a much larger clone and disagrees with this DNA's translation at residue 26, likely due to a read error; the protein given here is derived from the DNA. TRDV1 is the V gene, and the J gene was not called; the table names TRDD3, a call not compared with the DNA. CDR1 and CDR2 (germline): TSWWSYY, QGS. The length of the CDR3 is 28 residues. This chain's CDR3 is CALGELRGYRGPGYWGIQYPYYADKFIF. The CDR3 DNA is TGTGCTCTTGGGGAACTAAGAGGGTACCGTGGACCCGGATACTGGGGGATACAATACCCCTACTACGCCGATAAATTCATCTTT.

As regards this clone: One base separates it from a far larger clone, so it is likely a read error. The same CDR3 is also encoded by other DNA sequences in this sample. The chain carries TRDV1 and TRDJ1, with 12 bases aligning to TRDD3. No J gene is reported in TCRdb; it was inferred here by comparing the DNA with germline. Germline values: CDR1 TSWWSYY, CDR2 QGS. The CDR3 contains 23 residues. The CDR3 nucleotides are TGTGCCCTTGGGGAGAGCTTCCTACCGTACTGGGGGATACTTTGGGCTTACACCGATAAACTCATCTTT. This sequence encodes CALGESFLPYWGILWAYTDKLIF.

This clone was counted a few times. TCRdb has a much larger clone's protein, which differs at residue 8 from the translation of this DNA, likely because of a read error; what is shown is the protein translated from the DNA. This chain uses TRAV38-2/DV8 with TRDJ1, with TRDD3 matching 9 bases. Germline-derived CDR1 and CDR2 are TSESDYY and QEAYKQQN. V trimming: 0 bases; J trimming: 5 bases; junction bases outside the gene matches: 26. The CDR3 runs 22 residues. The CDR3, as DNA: TGTGCTTATAGGAGCGGCGTCCTTATTCCCCTACTGGGGGACCTGAAACGAGATAAACTCATCTTT. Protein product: CAYRSGVLIPLLGDLKRDKLIF.

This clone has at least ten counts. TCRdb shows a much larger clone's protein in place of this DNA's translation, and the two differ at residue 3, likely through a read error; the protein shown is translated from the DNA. This CDR3 is CARDTKYYQPMYTDKLIF. CDR3 in DNA: TGTGCCCGTGACACGAAGTACTACCAGCCGATGTACACCGATAAACTCATCTTT. The rearrangement joins TRDV2 to TRDJ1; no clear D gene. CDR1 and CDR2 from the germline V gene are GEAIGNYY and EKD. The CDR3 length is 18 residues.

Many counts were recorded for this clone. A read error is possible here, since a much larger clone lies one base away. CDR3 region: CALGQKRPYWGSPDTDKLIF. DNA of the CDR3: TGTGCTCTCGGGCAAAAGCGCCCCTACTGGGGGTCCCCGGACACCGATAAACTCATCTTT. This chain uses TRDV1 with TRDJ1, with TRDD3 matching 8 bases. No J segment appears in TCRdb, so it was assigned here by matching the sequence to germline. J was trimmed by 0 bases and V by 9 bases; bases with no gene match: 24. Germline V gene data show CDR1 as TSWWSYY and CDR2 as QGS. This CDR3 is 20 amino acids long.

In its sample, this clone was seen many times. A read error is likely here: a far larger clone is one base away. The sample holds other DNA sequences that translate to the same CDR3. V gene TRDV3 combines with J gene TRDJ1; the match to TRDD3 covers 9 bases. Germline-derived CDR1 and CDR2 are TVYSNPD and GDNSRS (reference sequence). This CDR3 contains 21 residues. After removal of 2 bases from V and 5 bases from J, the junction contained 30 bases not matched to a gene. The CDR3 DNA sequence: TGTGCCTTTTCCGCCTTCCTCCAAAATAGGAGACTGGGGGAGATCACTGATAAACTCATCTTT. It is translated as CAFSAFLQNRRLGEITDKLIF.

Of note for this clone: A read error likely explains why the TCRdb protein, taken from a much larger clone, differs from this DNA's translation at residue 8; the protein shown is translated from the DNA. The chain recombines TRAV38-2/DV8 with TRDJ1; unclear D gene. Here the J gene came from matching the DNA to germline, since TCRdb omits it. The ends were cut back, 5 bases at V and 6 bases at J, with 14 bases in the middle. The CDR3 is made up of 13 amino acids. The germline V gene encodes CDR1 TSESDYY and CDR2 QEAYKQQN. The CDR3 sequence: CAYSRGPEYKLIF. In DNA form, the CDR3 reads TGTGCTTATAGTCGGGGCCCGGAATATAAACTCATCTTT.

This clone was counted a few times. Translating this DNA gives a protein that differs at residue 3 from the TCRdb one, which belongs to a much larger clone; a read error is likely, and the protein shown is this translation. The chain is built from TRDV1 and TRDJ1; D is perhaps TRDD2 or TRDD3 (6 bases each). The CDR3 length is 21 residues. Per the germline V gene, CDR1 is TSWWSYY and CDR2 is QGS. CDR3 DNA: TGTGCTCCTGGGGCCCCGGGGAACCTTCCGTATATGGGAGTGTACACCGATAAACTCATCTTT. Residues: CAPGAPGNLPYMGVYTDKLIF.

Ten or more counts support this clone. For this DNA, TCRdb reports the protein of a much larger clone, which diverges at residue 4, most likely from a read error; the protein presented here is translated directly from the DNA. The CDR3 DNA is TGTGCTCTTAGGGACAATTCCTACGGGGGATACAGGAGGACCGATAAACTCATCTTT. Amino acids: CALRDNSYGGYRRTDKLIF. The genes are TRDV1 and TRDJ1; 9 bases line up with TRDD3. This CDR3 comprises 19 residues. Germline values: CDR1 TSWWSYY, CDR2 QGS.

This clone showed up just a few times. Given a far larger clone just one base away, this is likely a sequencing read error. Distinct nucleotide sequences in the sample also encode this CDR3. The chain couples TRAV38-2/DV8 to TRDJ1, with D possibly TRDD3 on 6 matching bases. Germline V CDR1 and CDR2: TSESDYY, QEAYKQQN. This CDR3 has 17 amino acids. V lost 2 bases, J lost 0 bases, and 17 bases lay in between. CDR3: CAYRRLGTRPYTDKLIF. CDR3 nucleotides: TGTGCTTATAGGAGGCTGGGGACGAGACCCTACACCGATAAACTCATCTTT.

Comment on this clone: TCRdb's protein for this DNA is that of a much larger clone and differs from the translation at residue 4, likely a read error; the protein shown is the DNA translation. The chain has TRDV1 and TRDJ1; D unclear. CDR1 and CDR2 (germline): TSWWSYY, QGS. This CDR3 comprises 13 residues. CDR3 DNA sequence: TGTGCTCTTAGGGAACCCCCCAGCGATAAACTCATCTTT. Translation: CALREPPSDKLIF.

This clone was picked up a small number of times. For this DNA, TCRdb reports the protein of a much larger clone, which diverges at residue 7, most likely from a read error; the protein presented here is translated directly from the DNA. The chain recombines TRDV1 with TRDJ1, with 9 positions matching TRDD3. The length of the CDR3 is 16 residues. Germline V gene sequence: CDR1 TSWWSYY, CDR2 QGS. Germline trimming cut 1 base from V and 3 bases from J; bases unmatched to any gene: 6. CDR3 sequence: CALGEPAGGFPDKLIF. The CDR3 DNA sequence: TGTGCTCTTGGGGAACCGGCTGGGGGATTCCCCGATAAACTCATCTTT.

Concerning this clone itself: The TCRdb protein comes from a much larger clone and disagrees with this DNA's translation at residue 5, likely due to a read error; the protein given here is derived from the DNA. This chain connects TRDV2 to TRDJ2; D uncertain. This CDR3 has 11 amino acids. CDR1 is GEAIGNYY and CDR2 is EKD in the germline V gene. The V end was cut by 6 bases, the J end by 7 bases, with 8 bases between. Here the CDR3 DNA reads TGTGCCTGTAAGGAGGGAGCACAACTCTTCTTT. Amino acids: CACKEGAQLFF.

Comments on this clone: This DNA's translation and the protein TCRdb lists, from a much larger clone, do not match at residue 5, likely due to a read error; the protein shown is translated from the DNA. The CDR3 loop is CASLAPSKNSWDTRQMFF. The CDR3 DNA reads as TGTGCCTCCCTGGCGCCTTCCAAAAACTCCTGGGACACCCGACAGATGTTTTTC. The V call is TRDV3, the J call TRDJ3, with a possible D match to TRDD2 (6 bases). No J gene is reported in TCRdb; it was inferred here by comparing the DNA with germline. V lost 4 bases and J 0 bases, leaving 19 bases between the germline ends. The CDR3 totals 18 residues. Germline V gene data show CDR1 as TVYSNPD and CDR2 as GDNSRS (reference sequence).

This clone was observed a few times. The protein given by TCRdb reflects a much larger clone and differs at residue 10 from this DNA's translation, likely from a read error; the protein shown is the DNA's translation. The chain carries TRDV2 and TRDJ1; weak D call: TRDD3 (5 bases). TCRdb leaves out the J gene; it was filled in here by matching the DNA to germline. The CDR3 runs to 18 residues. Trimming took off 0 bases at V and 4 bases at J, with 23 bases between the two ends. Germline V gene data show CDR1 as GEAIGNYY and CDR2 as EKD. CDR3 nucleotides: TGTGCCTGTGACACCGTGAAGAGGGATGCGTCTTTGGGCGATAAACTCATCTTT. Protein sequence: CACDTVKRDASLGDKLIF.

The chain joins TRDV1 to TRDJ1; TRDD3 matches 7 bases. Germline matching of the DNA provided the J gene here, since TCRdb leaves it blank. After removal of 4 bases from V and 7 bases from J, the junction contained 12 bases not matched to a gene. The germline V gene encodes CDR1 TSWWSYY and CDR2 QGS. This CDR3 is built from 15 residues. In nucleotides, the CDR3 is TGTGCTCTTGGGGGGTTATGGGGGGGATTAGGTAAACTCATCTTT. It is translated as CALGGLWGGLGKLIF.

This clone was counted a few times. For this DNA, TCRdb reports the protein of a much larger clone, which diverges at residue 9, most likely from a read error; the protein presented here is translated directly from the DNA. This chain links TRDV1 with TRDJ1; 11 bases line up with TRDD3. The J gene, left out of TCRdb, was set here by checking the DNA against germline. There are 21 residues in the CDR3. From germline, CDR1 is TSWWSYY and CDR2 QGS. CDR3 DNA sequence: TGTGCTCTTGGGGATCTGGACGGTATTGGGGGATACGCCATATACACCGATGAACTCATCTTT. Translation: CALGDLDGIGGYAIYTDELIF.

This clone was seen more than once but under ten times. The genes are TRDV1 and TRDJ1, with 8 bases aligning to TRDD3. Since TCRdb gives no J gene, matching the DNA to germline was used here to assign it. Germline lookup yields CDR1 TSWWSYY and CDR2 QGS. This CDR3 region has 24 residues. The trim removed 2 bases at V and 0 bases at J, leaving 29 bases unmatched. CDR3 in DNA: TGTGCTCTTGGGGAAGGTCTCCTACAGGGATGGTGGGGGATCGTACAGTTATACACCGATAAACTCATCTTT. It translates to CALGEGLLQGWWGIVQLYTDKLIF.

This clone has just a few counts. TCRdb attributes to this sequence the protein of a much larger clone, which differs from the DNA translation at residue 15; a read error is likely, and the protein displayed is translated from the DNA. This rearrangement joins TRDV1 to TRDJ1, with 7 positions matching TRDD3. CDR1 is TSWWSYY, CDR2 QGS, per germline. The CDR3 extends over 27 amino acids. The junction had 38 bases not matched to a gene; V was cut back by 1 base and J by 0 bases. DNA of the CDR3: TGTGCTCTTGGGGAACCTTACCTCCCTCGTTGCTACAGCGGGGTCTGTACTGGGGACACTAACACCGATAAACTCATCTTT. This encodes CALGEPYLPRCYSGVCTGDTNTDKLIF.